This entry lists 8 T cell receptor beta chains sequenced from one sample in a study of human T cells and chemical hapten exposure. Specified time point: patch test 2, 6 weeks after DPC sensitization. The treatment here: therapeutic diphenylcyclopropenone sensitization with weekly scalp DPC. In TCRdb, the RACE reads were re-called with MiXCR into one record per CDR3 protein. Seen here are approximately 350,000 distinct CDR3 sequences, about 6% observed once, and the top ten hold more than 5.5%. Sequences were derived from whole blood, sampled in connection with sensitization to the hapten diphenylcyclopropenone (DPC). Every receptor here comes from a woman under 30 with alopecia areata. Some clones in this sample may be carry-over from other donors' samples.

This clonotype has more than one count but fewer than ten. The rearrangement uses TRBV20-1 and TRBJ1-6; D is possibly TRBD1 (5 bases). The CDR3 covers 17 residues. V lost 1 base and J 0 bases, leaving 13 bases between the germline ends. The germline gives CDR1 DFQATT, CDR2 SNEGSKA (reference sequence). The CDR3, as DNA: TGCAGTGCTAGAGGGGTGGGGGTTAGCTCCTATAATTCACCCCTCCACTTT. It codes for CSARGVGVSSYNSPLHF.

This clonotype has more than one count but fewer than ten. The gene calls are TRBV20-1 and TRBJ2-1; unclear D gene. V was shortened by 6 bases and J by 6 bases, with 18 bases between the two germline ends. CDR1 and CDR2 (germline): DFQATT, SNEGSKA (reference sequence). CDR3 length: 14 residues. The CDR3 spells CSAGLAGGSNEQFF. The CDR3 DNA reads TGCAGTGCAGGATTGGCAGGTGGAAGCAATGAGCAGTTCTTC.

This clonotype was seen a handful of times. This chain links TRBV6-5 with TRBJ2-1; no clear D. V lost 2 bases and J lost 1, with 9 bases in between. This CDR3 has 15 residues. Germline CDR1 is MNHEY and CDR2 is SVGAGI. This chain's CDR3 is CASSYGEESYNEQFF. In DNA, the CDR3 is TGTGCCAGCAGTTACGGGGAAGAGTCCTACAATGAGCAGTTCTTC.

There are a few counts of this clonotype. The V call is TRBV20-1, the J call TRBJ1-2; D is perhaps TRBD1 (6 bases). The CDR3 contains 14 residues. The germline gives CDR1 DFQATT, CDR2 SNEGSKA (reference sequence). Trimming took 3 bases from V and 6 from J, leaving 17 bases between them. The CDR3, as DNA: TGCAGTGCTAGGGAACAGGGTTCGGGGGATGGCTACACCTTC. Its translation: CSAREQGSGDGYTF.

This clonotype was detected many times. The V gene is TRBV7-6, the J gene TRBJ1-1, with unresolved D. CDR1 is SGHVS and CDR2 is FNYEAQ in the germline V gene. The CDR3 is made up of 14 amino acids. V gave up 2 bases and J gave up 2 bases, with 9 bases separating them. This chain's CDR3 is CASSLKGGNTEAFF. The CDR3 nucleotides read TGTGCCAGCAGCTTAAAGGGAGGAAACACTGAAGCTTTCTTT.

This clonotype has a count of ten or more. The chain has TRBV4-1 and TRBJ1-1; D unresolved. The CDR3 length is 15 residues. Per the germline V gene, CDR1 is MGHRA and CDR2 is YSYEKL. V lost 1 base and J 0 bases, leaving 9 bases between the germline ends. CDR3 amino acids: CASSQGPSLNTEAFF. The CDR3 DNA follows: TGCGCCAGCAGCCAAGGTCCCAGTCTGAACACTGAAGCTTTCTTT.

This clonotype occurred a few times. V and J are TRBV27 and TRBJ1-1, with 10 nucleotides matching TRBD1. V was pared by 2 bases and J by 7 bases, with 4 bases of the junction left unmatched. The CDR3 consists of 14 residues. Per the germline V gene, CDR1 is MNHEY and CDR2 is SMNVEV (reference sequence). The CDR3 loop is CASSLRGQGIEAFF. CDR3 coding DNA: TGTGCCAGCAGTTTAAGGGGACAGGGGATTGAAGCTTTCTTT.

In its sample, this clonotype was seen a few times. J is TRBJ2-2 and V is TRBV7-3, with 7 nucleotides matching TRBD1. CDR1 and CDR2 from the germline V gene are SGHTA and FQGTGA. There are 15 residues in the CDR3. V shed 5 bases, J shed 1 base, and the junction held 4 bases outside the gene matches. The CDR3 loop is CASSRGQENTGELFF. The CDR3 DNA sequence: TGTGCCAGCAGCCGTGGACAGGAGAACACCGGGGAGCTGTTTTTT.